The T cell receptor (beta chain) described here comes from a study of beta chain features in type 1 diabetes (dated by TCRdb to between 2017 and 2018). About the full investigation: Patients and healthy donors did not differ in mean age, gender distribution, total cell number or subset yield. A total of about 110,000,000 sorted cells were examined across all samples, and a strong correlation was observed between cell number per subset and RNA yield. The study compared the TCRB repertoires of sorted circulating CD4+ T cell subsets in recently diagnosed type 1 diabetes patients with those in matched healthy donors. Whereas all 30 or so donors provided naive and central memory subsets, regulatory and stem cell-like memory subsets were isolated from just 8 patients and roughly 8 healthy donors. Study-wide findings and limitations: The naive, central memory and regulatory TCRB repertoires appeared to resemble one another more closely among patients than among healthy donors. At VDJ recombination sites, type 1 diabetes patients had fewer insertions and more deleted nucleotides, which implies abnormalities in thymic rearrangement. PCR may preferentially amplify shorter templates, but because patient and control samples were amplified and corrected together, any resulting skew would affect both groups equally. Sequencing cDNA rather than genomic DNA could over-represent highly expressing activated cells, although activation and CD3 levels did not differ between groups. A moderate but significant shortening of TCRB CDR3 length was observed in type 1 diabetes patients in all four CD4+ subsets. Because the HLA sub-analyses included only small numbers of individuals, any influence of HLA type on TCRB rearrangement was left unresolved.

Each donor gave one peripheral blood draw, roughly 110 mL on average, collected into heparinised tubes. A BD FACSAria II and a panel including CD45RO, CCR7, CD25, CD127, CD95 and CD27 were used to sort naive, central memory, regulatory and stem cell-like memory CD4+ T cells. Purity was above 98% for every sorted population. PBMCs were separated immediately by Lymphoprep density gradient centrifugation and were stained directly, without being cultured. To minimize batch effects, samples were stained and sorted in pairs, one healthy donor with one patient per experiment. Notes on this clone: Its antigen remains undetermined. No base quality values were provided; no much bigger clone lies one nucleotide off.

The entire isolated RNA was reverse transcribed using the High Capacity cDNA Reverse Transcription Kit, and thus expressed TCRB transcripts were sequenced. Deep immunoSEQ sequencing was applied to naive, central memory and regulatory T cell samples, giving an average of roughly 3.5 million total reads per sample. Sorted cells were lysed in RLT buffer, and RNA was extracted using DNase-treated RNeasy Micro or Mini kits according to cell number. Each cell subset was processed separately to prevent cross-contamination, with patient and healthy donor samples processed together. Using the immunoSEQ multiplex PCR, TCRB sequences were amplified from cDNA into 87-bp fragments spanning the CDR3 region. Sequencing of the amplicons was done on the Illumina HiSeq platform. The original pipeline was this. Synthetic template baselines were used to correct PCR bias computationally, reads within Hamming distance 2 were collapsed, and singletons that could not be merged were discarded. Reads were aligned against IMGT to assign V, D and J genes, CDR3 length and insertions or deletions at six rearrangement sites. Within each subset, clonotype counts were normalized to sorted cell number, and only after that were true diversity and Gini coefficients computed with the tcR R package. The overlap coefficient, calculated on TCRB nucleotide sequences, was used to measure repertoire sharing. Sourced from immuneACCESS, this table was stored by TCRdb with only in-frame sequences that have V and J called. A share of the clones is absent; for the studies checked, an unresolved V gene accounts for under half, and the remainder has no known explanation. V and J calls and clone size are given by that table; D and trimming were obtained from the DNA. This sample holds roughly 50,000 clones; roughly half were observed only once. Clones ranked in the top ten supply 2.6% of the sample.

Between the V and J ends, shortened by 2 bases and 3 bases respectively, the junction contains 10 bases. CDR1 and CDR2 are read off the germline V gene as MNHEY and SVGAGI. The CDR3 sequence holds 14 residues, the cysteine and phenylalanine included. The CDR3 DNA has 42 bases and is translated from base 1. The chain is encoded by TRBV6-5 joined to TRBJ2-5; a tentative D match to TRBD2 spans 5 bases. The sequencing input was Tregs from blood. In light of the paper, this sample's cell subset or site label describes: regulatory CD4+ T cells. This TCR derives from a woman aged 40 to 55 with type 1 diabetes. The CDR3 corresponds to CASSYVSGEETQYF. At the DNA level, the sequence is TGTGCCAGCAGTTACGTAAGCGGTGAAGAGACCCAGTACTTC.